Listed below are T cell receptor beta chains from one sample, sequenced in a study of cytomegalovirus exposure and HLA in healthy donors. Method: immunoSEQ multiplex PCR; TCRdb's copy keeps in-frame clones and lacks some. This table holds roughly 56,000 clones, roughly 91% found once. The sequenced sample was PBMCs. The receptor set was obtained from a woman aged 30 to 39 in good health and CMV-seronegative. Both conserved end residues are part of each CDR3. Fields, in order: J gene, D gene, clone size, V gene, CDR3 DNA, CDR3 protein. A D gene is named only where the DNA matches it firmly. Clone size, where shown, is once, few, many, or a class for clones that have expanded.

>TRBJ1-5|NA|NA|TRBV7-8
TGTGCCATCGCGGGCGGGAGAAACAATCAGCCCCAGCATTTT
CAIAGGRNNQPQHF
>TRBJ2-7|NA|NA|TRBV6-5
TGTGCCAGCAGTGTACAATACGAGCAGTACTTC
CASSVQYEQYF
>TRBJ1-5|NA|NA|TRBV10-3
TGTGCCATCAGTGAGACCACAGGGAATCAGCCCCAGCATTTT
CAISETTGNQPQHF
>TRBJ2-5|TRBD2|once|TRBV28
TGTGCCAGCAGTTCGTTTGGTAGCGGGAGCCCTGGGGCCCAGTACTTC
CASSSFGSGSPGAQYF
>TRBJ2-7|NA|NA|TRBV19
TGTGCCAGTAGTATATTTGCAGGTACCTACGAGCAGTACTTC
CASSIFAGTYEQYF
>TRBJ2-7|NA|NA|TRBV2
TGTGCCAGTACAGGGTTGTCAGGCTACGAGCAGTACTTC
CASTGLSGYEQYF
>TRBJ2-1|NA|NA|TRBV9
TGTGCCAGCAGCGTTGAACAGGGCAGCTCCTACAATGAGCAGTTCTTC
CASSVEQGSSYNEQFF
>TRBJ2-2|TRBD1|NA|TRBV11-1
TGTGCCAGCAGCTCGATCACGGTACAGGGGACCGGGGAGCTGTTTTTT
CASSSITVQGTGELFF
>TRBJ1-1|NA|NA|TRBV29-1
TGCAGCGTTATCATGAACACTGAAGCTTTCTTT
CSVIMNTEAFF
>TRBJ2-1|TRBD2|NA|TRBV5-6
TGTGCCAGCAGCTCCATACGACTAGCGGGAGGGATAAATGAGCAGTTCTTC
CASSSIRLAGGINEQFF
>TRBJ2-3|TRBD2|NA|TRBV5-1
TGCGCCAGCAGCTTGGAGCTCGCGGGAGGGGGACGATATTTT
CASSLELAGGGRYF
>TRBJ2-2|TRBD2|once|TRBV30
TGTGCCTGGAAGCGGTCAGCTAGCGGGAGGGCCTGGACCGGGGAGCTGTTTTTT
CAWKRSASGRAWTGELFF
>TRBJ2-1|TRBD2|NA|TRBV2
TGTGCCAGCAGTCCTGGACTAGACTACAATGAGCAGTTCTTC
CASSPGLDYNEQFF
>TRBJ1-2|NA|NA|TRBV4-1
TGCGCCAGCAGCCAAGAGCCGACAGTTACTTATGGCTACACCTTC
CASSQEPTVTYGYTF
>TRBJ1-1|NA|NA|TRBV14
TGTGCCAGCAGCCTCGGACAAGGAAACACTGAAGCTTTCTTT
CASSLGQGNTEAFF
>TRBJ2-2|NA|NA|TRBV7-9
TGTGCCAGCACAGGAGGGAACACCGGGGAGCTGTTTTTT
CASTGGNTGELFF
>TRBJ2-2|TRBD2|NA|TRBV19
TGTGCCAGTAATTGGGCGGGAGGGGACACCGGGGAGCTGTTTTTT
CASNWAGGDTGELFF
>TRBJ2-2|TRBD1|NA|TRBV27
TGTGCCAGCAGACCCGGACAGGGGAGGAGTACCGGGGAGCTGTTTTTT
CASRPGQGRSTGELFF
>TRBJ1-5|NA|NA|TRBV12-5
TGTGCTAGTGGTTCGCGGGAGGGTCAGCCCCAGCATTTT
CASGSREGQPQHF
>TRBJ2-1|NA|NA|TRBV11-2
TGTGCCAGCAGCATCAGGATGCAGGGCGACGGCGATGAGCAGTTCTTC
CASSIRMQGDGDEQFF
>TRBJ2-1|TRBD2|NA|TRBV6-5
TGTGCCAGCAGCTGGGGACTAGCGGTCGGTGAGCAGTTCTTC
CASSWGLAVGEQFF
>TRBJ2-1|TRBD2|NA|TRBV27
TGTGCCAGCAGTCCTGGGACTAGCGGGGCTAATGAGCAGTTCTTC
CASSPGTSGANEQFF
>TRBJ2-3|TRBD2|NA|TRBV7-3
TGTGCCAGCAGTCGATTTAGCGGGAGCTTCGGGTATTTT
CASSRFSGSFGYF
>TRBJ1-5|TRBD1|NA|TRBV5-3
TGTGCCAGAAGGACCCGGGACAGGGCGAGCCCCAATCAGCCCCAGCATTTT
CARRTRDRASPNQPQHF
>TRBJ2-1|TRBD1|NA|TRBV7-3
TGTGCCAGCAGCCCGAACGGACAGGGGGCCGGTGAGCAGTTCTTC
CASSPNGQGAGEQFF
>TRBJ2-7|NA|NA|TRBV15
TGTGCCACCAGCAGAGATTTCGGCGGTTCCTACGAGCAGTACTTC
CATSRDFGGSYEQYF
>TRBJ2-1|TRBD2|NA|TRBV30
TGTGCCTGGATATTAGCGGGAGAGGTTGAGCAGTTCTTC
CAWILAGEVEQFF
>TRBJ1-5|NA|NA|TRBV7-8
TGTGCCAGCAGCTCGGGGGGTTCGAGGAATCAGCCCCAGCATTTT
CASSSGGSRNQPQHF
>TRBJ1-3|NA|NA|TRBV28
TGTGCCAGCAGTTTACGTTCTGGAAACACCATATATTTT
CASSLRSGNTIYF
>TRBJ2-3|TRBD2|NA|TRBV28
TGTGCCAGCAGTCCCCGAACTAGCGGGAACACAGATACGCAGTATTTT
CASSPRTSGNTDTQYF
>TRBJ2-1|NA|NA|TRBV6-6
TGTGCCAGCAGTTTTCAGGGGTTTTGGTTCTTC
CASSFQGFWFF
>TRBJ2-3|NA|NA|TRBV27
TGTGCCAGCAGTGGACAGACCACAGATACGCAGTATTTT
CASSGQTTDTQYF
>TRBJ2-1|TRBD1|NA|TRBV27
TGTGCCAGCAGTATCGGGACAGGGAACAATGAGCAGTTCTTC
CASSIGTGNNEQFF
>TRBJ1-4|NA|NA|TRBV6-1
TGTGCCAGCAGTACATACAGGGCTGGTGAAAAACTGTTTTTT
CASSTYRAGEKLFF
>TRBJ2-5|TRBD2|NA|TRBV9
TGTGCCAGCAGCTTGTCTAGCGGCTCAGAGACCCAGTACTTC
CASSLSSGSETQYF
>TRBJ2-1|TRBD2|NA|TRBV4-2
TGTGCCAGCAGCCAAGAAACTAGCGGGAGTAAAAATGAGCAGTTCTTC
CASSQETSGSKNEQFF
>TRBJ2-5|TRBD2|NA|TRBV28
TGTGCCAGCAGTGCCTCCGGGACGGGGGGGGAGACCCAGTACTTC
CASSASGTGGETQYF
>TRBJ1-1|NA|NA|TRBV27
TGTGCCAGCAGCCAACAGGGCTTCACTGAAGCTTTCTTT
CASSQQGFTEAFF
>TRBJ2-1|TRBD1|NA|TRBV7-2
TGTGCCAGCAGGAAGGCAGGGGGCGCTAGGGACAATGAGCAGTTCTTC
CASRKAGGARDNEQFF
>TRBJ2-5|NA|NA|TRBV5-8
TGTGCCAGCAGCCGACGGGGCCAAGAGACCCAGTACTTC
CASSRRGQETQYF
>TRBJ2-1|NA|NA|TRBV7-3
TGTGCCAGCAGTCGCAGCGGACCCTACAATGAGCAGTTCTTC
CASSRSGPYNEQFF
>TRBJ2-3|NA|NA|TRBV5-1
TGCGCCAGCAGCCAGAACAAAGAAACAGATACGCAGTATTTT
CASSQNKETDTQYF
>TRBJ1-2|TRBD1|once|TRBV19
TGTGCCAGTAGTCCGGACAGGTACTATGGCTACACCTTC
CASSPDRYYGYTF
>TRBJ1-2|NA|NA|TRBV18
TGTGCCAGCTCACCCGGAGAAGCAGATAACTATGGCTACACCTTC
CASSPGEADNYGYTF
>TRBJ1-2|NA|NA|TRBV21-1
TGTGCCAGCAGCAGGGGACTTAACTATGGCTACACCTTC
CASSRGLNYGYTF
>TRBJ2-2|TRBD1|NA|TRBV6-6
TGTGCCAGCAGTTACGGACAGGGGGCCGGGGAGCTGTTTTTT
CASSYGQGAGELFF
>TRBJ2-5|NA|NA|TRBV7-2
TGTGCCAGCAGCTCAAGACAGCCGCAAGAGACCCAGTACTTC
CASSSRQPQETQYF
>TRBJ2-5|TRBD2|NA|TRBV6-6
TGTGCCAGCAGTTACGGGACTAGCGGGGATCAAGAGACCCAGTACTTC
CASSYGTSGDQETQYF
>TRBJ1-2|NA|NA|TRBV5-6
TGTGCCAGCAGCATACAGGGATTTCAGGGCTACACCTTC
CASSIQGFQGYTF
>TRBJ2-7|TRBD2|NA|TRBV5-4
TGTGCCAGCAGCCCCAGTCCGGGAGGTGAGCAGTACTTC
CASSPSPGGEQYF
>TRBJ2-7|TRBD2|NA|TRBV4-2
TGTGCCAGCAGCCAAGGCGGACTAGCGGGAGGAGTAGAGCAGTACTTC
CASSQGGLAGGVEQYF
>TRBJ2-1|NA|NA|TRBV6-6
TGTGCCAGCAGCGTAAACCCCCGCGACAGGCTAAATGAGCAGTTCTTC
CASSVNPRDRLNEQFF
>TRBJ2-7|TRBD1|NA|TRBV4-2
TGTGCCAGCAGCCAAGTCGGGACAGGGGGCTCCTACGAGCAGTACTTC
CASSQVGTGGSYEQYF
>TRBJ2-2|NA|NA|TRBV5-1
TGCGCCAGCAGCTTGGGCTCGGGGGACGCCGGGGAGCTGTTTTTT
CASSLGSGDAGELFF
>TRBJ2-7|NA|NA|TRBV6-5
TGTGCCAGCGGGGGCAACCGAAACTACGAGCAGTACTTC
CASGGNRNYEQYF
>TRBJ1-5|NA|NA|TRBV2
TGTGCCAGCAATACCGGGGGTAGCAATCAGCCCCAGCATTTT
CASNTGGSNQPQHF